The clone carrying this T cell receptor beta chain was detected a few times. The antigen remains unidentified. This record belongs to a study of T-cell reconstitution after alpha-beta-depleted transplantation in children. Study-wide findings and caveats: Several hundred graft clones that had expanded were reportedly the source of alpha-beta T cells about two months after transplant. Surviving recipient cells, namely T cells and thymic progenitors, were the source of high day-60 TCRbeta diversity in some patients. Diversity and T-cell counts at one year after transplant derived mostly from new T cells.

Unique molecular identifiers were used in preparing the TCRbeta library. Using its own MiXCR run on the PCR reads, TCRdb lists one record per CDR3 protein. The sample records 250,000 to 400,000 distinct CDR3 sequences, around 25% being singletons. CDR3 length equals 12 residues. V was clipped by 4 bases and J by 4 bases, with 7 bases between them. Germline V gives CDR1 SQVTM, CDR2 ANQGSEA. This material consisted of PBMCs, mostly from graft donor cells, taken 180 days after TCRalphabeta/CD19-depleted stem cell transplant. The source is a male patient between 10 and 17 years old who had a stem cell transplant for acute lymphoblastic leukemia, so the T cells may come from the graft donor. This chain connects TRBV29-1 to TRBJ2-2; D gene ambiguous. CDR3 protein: CSVVTVTGELFF. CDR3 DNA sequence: TGCAGCGTTGTAACAGTCACCGGGGAGCTGTTTTTT.